The 3 T cell receptor beta chains below all came from one sample that was sequenced in a study of control samples from healthy donors and cancer patients. The table came from immunoSEQ multiplex PCR; TCRdb's copy has only in-frame clones and leaves some out. This sample has 90,000 to 100,000 clones, with about 85% found just once. Sequencing used blood. The receptors come from a woman in her 70s in good health.

The gene calls are TRBV30 and TRBJ1-4; TRBD1 aligns across 8 bases. Per germline, CDR1 GTSNPN and CDR2 SVGIG (reference sequence). With 1 base clipped from V and 6 bases from J, the junction kept 4 bases outside the gene matches. CDR3 size: 14 residues. The CDR3 loop is CAWSGTGSDEKLFF. In DNA, the CDR3 is TGTGCCTGGAGTGGGACAGGGAGTGATGAAAAACTGTTTTTT. The full variable domain, its missing parts supplied by reference TRBV30 and TRBJ1-4, is SQTIHQWPATLVQPVGSPLSLECTVEGTSNPNLYWYRQAAGRGLQLLFYSVGIGQISSEVPQNLSASRPQDRQFILSSKKLLLSDSGFYLCAWSGTGSDEKLFFGSGTQLSVL.

The J gene is TRBJ2-1, the V gene TRBV2; 9 bases are shared with TRBD1. Per the germline V gene, CDR1 is SNHLY and CDR2 is FYNNEI. The CDR3 loop spans 13 amino acids. The V gene end was trimmed by 4 bases and the J gene end by 14 bases; junction bases not matched to a gene: 9. In DNA form, the CDR3 reads TGTGCCAGCAGTGGCCAGAGGACAGGGGATAAGTTCTTC. Amino acids: CASSGQRTGDKFF.

The V call is TRBV11-3, the J call TRBJ2-2; no reliable D call. The CDR3 is 13 amino acids. In germline, CDR1 is SGHNT, CDR2 YENEEA. Trimming removed 6 bases from V and 3 bases from J, with 8 bases in between. In DNA form, the CDR3 reads TGTGCCAGCAGGGCAGACTACACCGGGGAGCTGTTTTTT. It codes for CASRADYTGELFF.